This T cell receptor beta chain was documented in a study of cytomegalovirus exposure and HLA in healthy donors. V lost 2 bases and J lost 3, with 11 bases in between. Germline CDR1 and CDR2: MDHEN and SYDVKM. This CDR3 is built from 14 residues. PCR amplification relied on 60 Vbeta primers (plus 13 Jbeta primers). TCRdb's table, derived via immunoSEQ multiplex PCR, lists solely in-frame clones and lacks some. This table holds under 200,000 clones, 77% found once. The chain couples TRBV28 to TRBJ2-7; D gene ambiguous. The clonotype was recovered from a woman in her thirties or forties in good health and CMV-seropositive. Sequenced sample: PBMCs. Written as DNA, the CDR3 is TGTGCCAGCAGTTTAGCCGCGGTAGACTACGAGCAGTACTTC. Protein product: CASSLAAVDYEQYF.